A single sample gave rise to the 23 T cell receptor beta chains below, sequenced in a study of early T cells in non-severe SARS-CoV-2 infection. Each CDR3 protein gets one entry after TCRdb re-called the 5' RACE reads with MiXCR. The sample consists of about 28,000 distinct CDR3 sequences, roughly 5.4% of them appearing once. The sequenced material came from whole blood. The receptors shown here come from an adult who was a healthcare worker with PCR-confirmed SARS-CoV-2 infection or an uninfected control (not recorded which).

This clonotype occurred a few times. The genes are TRBV12-3 or TRBV12-4 and TRBJ1-2; D is ambiguous. The V end lost 7 bases, the J end lost 7 bases, and 13 bases lay between the germline ends. The CDR3 has 12 amino acids. The CDR3 DNA sequence: TGTGCCAGCACCCGGGGAAGAACTGGCTACACCTTC. This codes for CASTRGRTGYTF.

In this sample, this clonotype turned up many times. The chain has TRBV10-3 and TRBJ1-1; D remains ambiguous. Per germline, CDR1 ENHRY and CDR2 SYGVKD. Trimming stripped 0 bases from V and 2 bases from J, with 13 bases between. The CDR3 has 16 residues. CDR3 sequence: CAISESRRSGNTEAFF. The CDR3 DNA reads as TGTGCCATCAGTGAGTCAAGGAGGTCGGGTAACACTGAAGCTTTCTTT.

In the case of this clonotype: One base away lies a much larger clone, so this may be a sequencing read error. The rearrangement uses TRBV12-3 or TRBV12-4 and TRBJ2-7; D gene ambiguous. This CDR3 is 13 amino acids long. With 3 bases removed from V and 0 bases from J, the gap between germline ends came to 6 bases. DNA for the CDR3: TGTGCCAGCAGTTTTTGCAGCTCCTACGAGCAGTACTTC. Its translation: CASSFCSSYEQYF.

The chain is built from TRBV7-8 and TRBJ2-2; D may be TRBD1 or TRBD2 (6 bases each). The germline V gene encodes CDR1 SGHVS and CDR2 FQNEAQ. This CDR3 comprises 19 residues. Trimming cost V 2 bases and J 0 bases, with 19 bases left between them. The CDR3 protein is CASSLLSGSGAPNTGELFF. CDR3 nucleotide sequence: TGTGCCAGCAGCTTATTGAGCGGGTCAGGGGCCCCGAACACCGGGGAGCTGTTTTTT.

The chain is built from TRBV25-1 and TRBJ2-7; 10 bases agree with TRBD2. The CDR3 length is 20 residues. CDR1 and CDR2 (germline): MGHDK, SYGVNS. V was clipped by 1 base and J by 0 bases; unmatched bases: 15. CDR3 sequence: CASSESLPGLAAESSYEQYF. DNA for the CDR3: TGTGCCAGCAGTGAATCCCTCCCTGGACTAGCGGCTGAAAGCTCCTACGAGCAGTACTTC.

This clonotype has ten or more counts. The chain carries TRBV5-1 and TRBJ1-4; no firm D call. Germline V lookup: CDR1 SGHRS, CDR2 YFSETQ. V dropped 2 bases and J dropped 7 bases, with 12 bases sitting between them. The CDR3 runs to 14 residues. CDR3 sequence reads: CASSLTGPSEKLFF. DNA of the CDR3: TGCGCCAGCAGCTTAACGGGTCCCAGTGAAAAACTGTTTTTT.

This clonotype appeared a few times. The V gene is TRBV7-8, the J gene TRBJ2-7, with 7 nucleotides matching TRBD1. The CDR3 runs to 13 residues. CDR1 SGHVS and CDR2 FQNEAQ come from the germline V gene. The junction had 1 base not matched to a gene; V was cut back by 1 base and J by 4 bases. This CDR3 is CASSLEQGYEQYF. The CDR3 nucleotides read TGTGCCAGCAGCTTAGAACAGGGGTACGAGCAGTACTTC.

This clonotype was seen a few times. The chain links TRBV28 to TRBJ1-2, with unresolved D. CDR3 size: 15 residues. Germline CDR1 reads MDHEN; CDR2 reads SYDVKM. V was cut by 4 bases and J by 3 bases, with 15 bases left in between. The CDR3 DNA sequence: TGTGCCAGCAGTTCCCCTCCGGTGGGAGACTATGGCTACACCTTC. Protein sequence: CASSSPPVGDYGYTF.

V is TRBV7-9 and J is TRBJ1-2; possibly TRBD1 for D (6 bases). Trimming took off 6 bases at V and 4 bases at J, with 6 bases between the two ends. Per the germline V gene, CDR1 is SEHNR and CDR2 is FQNEAQ (reference sequence). The CDR3 is made up of 11 amino acids. The CDR3 region has the DNA TGTGCCAGCAGGGACAGCTATGGCTACACCTTC. This codes for CASRDSYGYTF.

This clonotype was detected ten times or more. This chain connects TRBV28 to TRBJ1-5; 8 positions match TRBD1. With 4 bases clipped from V and 6 bases from J, the junction kept 8 bases outside the gene matches. Germline V CDR1 and CDR2: MDHEN, SYDVKM. The CDR3 has 15 amino acids. The DNA for the CDR3 is TGTGCCAGCAGTTCAGGACAGGGTTGGGGTCAGCCCCAGCATTTT. It codes for CASSSGQGWGQPQHF.

This clonotype was observed many times. The DNA for the CDR3 is TGTGCCAGCAGCCAAGCGGGAGCCAAAAACATTCAGTACTTC. This translates into CASSQAGAKNIQYF. The chain joins TRBV14 to TRBJ2-4; D not certain. V lost 1 base and J 0 bases, leaving 4 bases between the germline ends. The germline V gene encodes CDR1 SGHDN and CDR2 FVKESK. The CDR3 runs 14 residues.

This clonotype was seen repeatedly, ten times or more. The chain employs TRBV3-1 and TRBJ1-2; D may be TRBD1 (5 bases). CDR3 length: 14 amino acids. The ends were cut back, 0 bases at V and 4 bases at J, with 9 bases in the middle. Germline CDR1 is LGHDT and CDR2 is YNNKEL (reference sequence). The CDR3, as DNA: TGTGCCAGCAGCCAAGAAGGGGAATCCTATGGCTACACCTTC. Translated: CASSQEGESYGYTF.

By its share, this clonotype is medium-sized. The chain couples TRBV6-5 to TRBJ2-1, with D tentatively TRBD2 (5 bases). The CDR3 loop spans 13 amino acids. V shed 0 bases and J shed 7 bases, with 7 bases lying between them. Germline V gene data show CDR1 as MNHEY and CDR2 as SVGAGI. The CDR3 coding sequence is TGTGCCAGCAGTTACTCCCTAGCAAATGAGCAGTTCTTC. It codes for CASSYSLANEQFF.

CDR3 in DNA: TGTGCCAGCAGCTTAGAGGGACTAAGGATAGCTTTCTTT. Translating it yields CASSLEGLRIAFF. This sequence joins TRBV11-2 and TRBJ1-1; D may be TRBD1 (5 bases). Germline CDR1 and CDR2: SGHAT and FQNNGV. There are 13 residues in the CDR3. The V and J ends lost 0 bases and 10 bases respectively, with 12 bases between them.

By sample fraction, this clonotype is medium-sized. The J gene is TRBJ1-3, the V gene TRBV5-1; 7 positions match TRBD1. CDR3 size: 15 residues. CDR1 and CDR2 (germline): SGHRS, YFSETQ. Trimming removed 3 bases from V and 0 bases from J; junction bases left unmatched: 3. The CDR3 region is CASSSTGISGNTIYF. In DNA, the CDR3 is TGCGCCAGCAGCTCGACAGGGATCTCTGGAAACACCATATATTTT.

This clonotype was found a few times. The chain carries TRBV12-3 or TRBV12-4 and TRBJ1-3; D is undetermined. Trimming removed 3 bases at V and 0 bases at J, with 9 bases between. CDR3 length: 15 residues. The CDR3 DNA reads as TGTGCCAGCAGTTTTTACCTGAACTCTGGAAACACCATATATTTT. Its translation: CASSFYLNSGNTIYF.

This clonotype was counted many times. The chain joins TRBV6-6 to TRBJ1-3; D is unresolved. CDR1 is MNHNY and CDR2 is SVGAGI in the germline V gene (reference sequence). Trimming took off 2 bases at V and 0 bases at J, with 14 bases between the two ends. The CDR3 is 17 amino acids. CDR3 loop: CASSYEIPNLSGNTIYF. In DNA form, the CDR3 reads TGTGCCAGCAGTTACGAAATTCCTAACCTCTCTGGAAACACCATATATTTT.

This clonotype has at least ten counts. V usage is TRBV28 and J usage is TRBJ2-5; 10 bases are shared with TRBD2. The CDR3 length is 15 residues. Trimming removed 5 bases from V and 1 base from J; junction bases left unmatched: 4. CDR1 is MDHEN and CDR2 is SYDVKM in the germline V gene. Written as DNA, the CDR3 is TGTGCCAGCAGTGAAAAGCGGGGGGGCCAAGAGACCCAGTACTTC. This translates into CASSEKRGGQETQYF.

In this sample, this clonotype turned up many times. J is TRBJ1-1 and V is TRBV7-9; D unclear. CDR3 length: 16 amino acids. Germline V gene sequence: CDR1 SEHNR, CDR2 FQNEAQ (reference sequence). V lost 1 base and J lost 3, with 15 bases in between. The chain's CDR3 is CASSLDAAGPYTEAFF. CDR3 nucleotides: TGTGCCAGCAGCTTAGACGCGGCGGGTCCCTACACTGAAGCTTTCTTT.

This clonotype was counted at least ten times. V gene TRBV19 combines with J gene TRBJ2-1; no firm D call. V was cut by 5 bases and J by 3 bases, with 5 bases left in between. CDR3 length equals 12 residues. Per germline, CDR1 LNHDA and CDR2 SQIVND (reference sequence). The CDR3 here is CASSSFYNEQFF. The CDR3 coding sequence is TGTGCCAGTAGTTCTTTCTACAATGAGCAGTTCTTC.

This clonotype was seen repeatedly, ten times or more. V and J are TRBV10-3 and TRBJ1-1; D gene unclear. This CDR3 has 14 amino acids. Germline V gene lookup returns CDR1 ENHRY and CDR2 SYGVKD. Between the trimmed V and J ends, which lost 0 bases and 1 base, there was a span of 6 bases. CDR3 DNA: TGTGCCATCAGTGAGTCGAAGGGGAACACTGAAGCTTTCTTT. The encoded protein is CAISESKGNTEAFF.

This clonotype was observed a handful of times. The V and J genes are TRBV11-1 and TRBJ2-1, with no clear D. The CDR3 has 14 amino acids. The germline V gene has CDR1 SGHAT and CDR2 FQDESV (reference sequence). V shed 5 bases and J shed 7 bases, with 15 bases lying between them. CDR3 nucleotide sequence: TGTGCCAGCAGCCTCCTAGGGCCGAGGAATGAGCAGTTCTTC. It encodes CASSLLGPRNEQFF.

This clonotype was counted many times. V is TRBV6-1 and J is TRBJ1-2; 10 bases match TRBD1. V lost 6 bases and J lost 4; bases outside the gene matches: 5. This CDR3 comprises 14 residues. Germline V lookup: CDR1 MNHNS, CDR2 SASEGT. CDR3 DNA: TGTGCCAGCAGGACAGGGGGCCTTATCTATGGCTACACCTTC. Translated: CASRTGGLIYGYTF.